Following are 22 T cell receptor beta chains from one sample sequenced in a study of shared clonotypes between healthy human individuals. Only in-frame clones appear in the TCRdb table, and some are missing; sequencing was by immunoSEQ multiplex PCR. Among some 2.1 million clones listed, roughly 94% were seen once. Sequencing was performed on naive CD4+ T cells sorted from blood. The subset: CD45RA+ positively selected. The receptors were gathered from a man aged 18 to 29 in good health.

This clone appeared once. This chain links TRBV18 with TRBJ1-5; no firm D call. This CDR3 spans 14 amino acids. Germline-derived CDR1 and CDR2 are KGHSH and LQKENI. V lost 3 bases and J 7 bases, leaving 13 bases between the germline ends. The CDR3 loop is CASSPQGGGQPQHF. In DNA form, the CDR3 reads TGTGCCAGCTCACCTCAAGGCGGCGGACAGCCCCAGCATTTT. Complete variable domain (other parts from reference TRBV18 and TRBJ1-5): NAGVMQNPRHLVRRRGQEARLRCSPMKGHSHVYWYRQLPEEGLKFMVYLQKENIIDESGMPKERFSAEFPKEGPSILRIQQVVRGDSAAYFCASSPQGGGQPQHFGDGTRLSIL.

This sequence joins TRBV6-5 and TRBJ2-1; D possibly corresponds to TRBD1 (5 bases). This CDR3 has 14 residues. Trimming stripped 8 bases from V and 6 bases from J, with 17 bases between. The germline V gene encodes CDR1 MNHEY and CDR2 SVGAGI. The CDR3 here is CASGQPRVTNEQFF. CDR3 DNA: TGTGCCAGCGGCCAACCCAGGGTTACCAATGAGCAGTTCTTC.

The V and J genes are TRBV6-5 and TRBJ1-4; D is ambiguous. V lost 2 bases, J lost 0 bases, and 10 bases lay in between. This CDR3 region has 16 residues. The germline CDR1 and CDR2 sequences are MNHEY and SVGAGI. Here the CDR3 reads CASSYGLGATNEKLFF. The DNA of the CDR3 is TGTGCCAGCAGTTACGGGCTTGGGGCAACTAATGAAAAACTGTTTTTT.

V is TRBV29-1 and J is TRBJ1-2; possibly TRBD1 for D (6 bases). The CDR3 is made up of 13 amino acids. Trimming shortened V by 0 bases and J by 8 bases, and 13 bases separated the two germline ends. Germline V gene lookup returns CDR1 SQVTM and CDR2 ANQGSEA. This CDR3 is CSVEEGGLEGYTF. CDR3 in DNA: TGCAGCGTTGAAGAAGGGGGGTTGGAAGGCTACACCTTC.

As to this clone: Other DNA sequences in the same sample also yield this CDR3. The rearrangement links TRBV18 to TRBJ1-5; 7 bases are a match to TRBD1. This CDR3 has 16 residues. Per germline, CDR1 KGHSH and CDR2 LQKENI. V shed 0 bases, J shed 4 bases, and the junction held 6 bases outside the gene matches. The CDR3 nucleotides are TGTGCCAGCTCACCACCCGGGGCAGGGGGGAATCAGCCCCAGCATTTT. Its translation is CASSPPGAGGNQPQHF.

This clone has only a few counts. The identical CDR3 is also encoded by other nucleotide sequences in the sample. The chain uses TRBV5-1 and TRBJ1-1; 9 bases are shared with TRBD1. Looked up from germline, CDR1 is SGHRS and CDR2 is YFSETQ. V shed 4 bases, J shed 4 bases, and the junction held 5 bases outside the gene matches. There are 14 residues in the CDR3. Here the CDR3 DNA reads TGCGCCAGCAGCATGGGACAGGGTTTCACTGAAGCTTTCTTT. This encodes CASSMGQGFTEAFF. The whole variable domain, filled in from reference TRBV5-1 and TRBJ1-1, reads KAGVTQTPRYLIKTRGQQVTLSCSPISGHRSVSWYQQTPGQGLQFLFEYFSETQRNKGNFPGRFSGRQFSNSRSEMNVSTLELGDSALYLCASSMGQGFTEAFFGQGTRLTVV.

The chain combines TRBV6-5 with TRBJ1-5; no firm D call. CDR3 length: 13 residues. Germline V gene data show CDR1 as MNHEY and CDR2 as SVGAGI. Trimming took 6 bases from V and 2 from J, leaving 8 bases between them. Here the CDR3 reads CASRLQGNQPQHF. CDR3 nucleotides: TGTGCCAGCAGATTGCAGGGCAATCAGCCCCAGCATTTT.

The rearrangement joins TRBV12-1 to TRBJ2-7; TRBD2, the D gene given by the table, was not confirmed from the DNA. TRBV12-1 is recorded as a pseudogene. The CDR3 loop spans 14 amino acids. This CDR3 reads CARGPGTTSYEQYF. CDR3 DNA sequence: TGTGCCAGGGGCCCGGGGACTACCTCCTACGAGCAGTACTTC.

The V gene is TRBV5-1, the J gene TRBJ2-3; 9 bases are a match to TRBD2. Losses at the gene ends were 0 bases for V and 4 bases for J; bases not matched to a gene: 6. Germline CDR1 SGHRS, CDR2 YFSETQ. The CDR3 length is 16 residues. CDR3: CASSLVASGTSDTQYF. The DNA of the CDR3 is TGCGCCAGCAGCTTGGTGGCTAGCGGGACCTCAGATACGCAGTATTTT. Full variable domain (remainder filled in from reference TRBV5-1 and TRBJ2-3): KAGVTQTPRYLIKTRGQQVTLSCSPISGHRSVSWYQQTPGQGLQFLFEYFSETQRNKGNFPGRFSGRQFSNSRSEMNVSTLELGDSALYLCASSLVASGTSDTQYFGPGTRLTVL.

The chain employs TRBV7-9 and TRBJ2-3, with no clear D. V was trimmed by 0 bases and J by 7 bases, leaving 14 bases between them. The CDR3 runs 15 residues. Per germline, CDR1 SEHNR and CDR2 FQNEAQ (reference sequence). The CDR3 loop is CASSLAKGQANTQYF. As DNA, the CDR3 is TGTGCCAGCAGCTTAGCGAAGGGCCAGGCCAATACGCAGTATTTT.

V and J are TRBV28 and TRBJ1-4; D not certain. Germline CDR1 is MDHEN and CDR2 is SYDVKM. V was trimmed by 3 bases and J by 5 bases, leaving 10 bases between them. The CDR3 sequence is 14 residues long. For the CDR3, the DNA is TGTGCCAGCAGTTTGACCACCGAGAATGAAAAACTGTTTTTT. Its protein product is CASSLTTENEKLFF. The variable domain in full, with the rest retrieved from reference TRBV28 and TRBJ1-4, is DVKVTQSSRYLVKRTGEKVFLECVQDMDHENMFWYRQDPGLGLRLIYFSYDVKMKEKGDIPEGYSVSREKKERFSLILESASTNQTSMYLCASSLTTENEKLFFGSGTQLSVL.

This clone was recorded once. This chain connects TRBV6-6 to TRBJ1-1; D gene uncertain. Germline V gene sequence: CDR1 MNHNY, CDR2 SVGAGI (reference sequence). Trimming stripped 5 bases from V and 1 base from J, with 5 bases between. The CDR3 runs to 12 residues. The DNA of the CDR3 is TGTGCCAGCAGTGCACAGAACACTGAAGCTTTCTTT. Protein sequence: CASSAQNTEAFF.

The chain is built from TRBV25-1 and TRBJ1-6; no reliable D call. Germline loops: CDR1 MGHDK, CDR2 SYGVNS. The V gene lost 5 bases and the J gene lost 4 bases, with 9 bases spanning the gap. CDR3 length equals 14 residues. In DNA, the CDR3 is TGTGCCAGCAGTAGTCAGGCATATAATTCACCCCTCCACTTT. It yields the protein CASSSQAYNSPLHF.

This chain links TRBV7-9 with TRBJ1-4; D remains ambiguous. CDR3 length: 14 residues. Germline CDR1 reads SEHNR; CDR2 reads FQNEAQ (reference sequence). V lost 8 bases to trimming and J lost 10 bases, with 20 bases between them. The CDR3 reads CASGAQTTGGKLFF. In DNA form, the CDR3 reads TGTGCCAGCGGTGCTCAAACGACGGGAGGAAAACTGTTTTTT.

The chain joins TRBV30 to TRBJ1-1; unclear D gene. There are 10 residues in the CDR3. Germline V gene sequence: CDR1 GTSNPN, CDR2 SVGIG (reference sequence). Trimming shortened V by 5 bases and J by 8 bases, and 9 bases separated the two germline ends. The CDR3 protein is CAWGRGEAFF. In nucleotides, the CDR3 is TGTGCCTGGGGTCGAGGCGAAGCTTTCTTT.

V usage is TRBV27 and J usage is TRBJ1-3; possibly TRBD1 for D (5 bases). The CDR3 runs 12 residues. In germline, CDR1 is MNHEY, CDR2 SMNVEV (reference sequence). The V gene lost 8 bases and the J gene lost 11 bases, with 16 bases spanning the gap. Written as DNA, the CDR3 is TGTGCCAGCTTACGGACATCCCATCCCATATATTTT. Its protein is CASLRTSHPIYF.

Only a few counts were recorded for this clone. V is TRBV7-9 and J is TRBJ1-2; 8 bases align to TRBD1. Germline assignment: CDR1 SEHNR and CDR2 FQNEAQ (reference sequence). The V gene end was trimmed by 6 bases and the J gene end by 8 bases; junction bases not matched to a gene: 8. This CDR3 spans 13 amino acids. CDR3 DNA sequence: TGTGCCAGCAGAGCCACAGACAGGGGAGGCTACACCTTC. It encodes CASRATDRGGYTF.

Turning to this clone: Within the sample, other DNA sequences also encode this same CDR3. This chain connects TRBV2 to TRBJ2-7; D not resolved. The V and J ends lost 3 bases and 2 bases respectively, with 5 bases between them. CDR3 length equals 12 residues. CDR1 and CDR2 from the germline V gene are SNHLY and FYNNEI. The CDR3 DNA follows: TGTGCCAGCAGTGATGGGCCCTACGAGCAGTACTTC. It codes for CASSDGPYEQYF.

V usage is TRBV11-2 and J usage is TRBJ1-4; 7 bases map to TRBD1. Germline CDR1 SGHAT, CDR2 FQNNGV. The CDR3 loop spans 14 amino acids. V was clipped by 5 bases and J by 5 bases; unmatched bases: 5. The CDR3 nucleotides read TGTGCCAGCAGCCCCGGGACAGCAAATGAAAAACTGTTTTTT. Translation: CASSPGTANEKLFF.

This sequence joins TRBV30 and TRBJ1-1; maybe TRBD1 (5 bases). V was shortened by 3 bases and J by 1 base, with 9 bases between the two germline ends. The CDR3 has 13 amino acids. The germline CDR1 and CDR2 sequences are GTSNPN and SVGIG (reference sequence). The CDR3, as DNA: TGTGCCTGGAGACGGGACGGGAACACTGAAGCTTTCTTT. Translation: CAWRRDGNTEAFF.

The chain links TRBV10-3 to TRBJ1-2, with D uncertain. V shed 0 bases and J shed 2 bases, with 10 bases lying between them. The CDR3 loop spans 15 amino acids. CDR1 and CDR2 (germline): ENHRY, SYGVKD. The CDR3 region has the DNA TGTGCCATCAGTGAGTCTCCTCTCCTGAACTATGGCTACACCTTC. Encoded protein: CAISESPLLNYGYTF.

The table lists this clone with a count of one. This chain joins TRBV19 and TRBJ2-5; tentative D call: TRBD1 (5 bases). V was trimmed by 8 bases and J by 3 bases, leaving 13 bases between them. Germline lookup yields CDR1 LNHDA and CDR2 SQIVND (reference sequence). CDR3 length: 13 amino acids. The CDR3 sequence: CASSRTKKETQYF. In DNA form, the CDR3 reads TGTGCCAGTTCCAGGACAAAGAAAGAGACCCAGTACTTC.